The rows below give T cell receptor beta chains drawn from one sample of a study of technical replicates of blood from a handful of donors. Sequencing used immunoSEQ multiplex PCR; TCRdb keeps in-frame clones, though not all of them. The sample contains about 76,000 clones, 90% to 95% of which appear only once. Input material: T cells isolated from PBMCs. Receptors originate from a human donor in good health. The CDR3 runs from the conserved cysteine through the conserved F or W. Each record gives: J gene, D gene, V gene, clone size, CDR3 DNA, CDR3 protein. A D gene is named only where the DNA matches it firmly. Some rows mark clone size as missing; the rest say once, few, many or name a class of expanded clone.

j_call: TRBJ1-2; d_call: TRBD1; v_call: TRBV30; clone_size: few; cdr3_nt: TGTGCCTGGAGACGGACAGGGAGATCCAACTATGGCTACACCTTC; cdr3_aa: CAWRRTGRSNYGYTF
j_call: TRBJ2-7; d_call: TRBD1; v_call: TRBV6-5; clone_size: NA; cdr3_nt: TGTGCCAGCAGTTACCGACAGGGAACCTACGAGCAGTACTTC; cdr3_aa: CASSYRQGTYEQYF
j_call: TRBJ2-7; d_call: TRBD1; v_call: TRBV9; clone_size: NA; cdr3_nt: TGTGCCAGCAGCGTAGGGGGACAGGGGGGCTACGAGCAGTACTTC; cdr3_aa: CASSVGGQGGYEQYF
j_call: TRBJ2-2; d_call: NA; v_call: TRBV10-1; clone_size: few; cdr3_nt: TGCGCCAGCAGTGAGGGTACCGGGGATTGGCACGGGGAGCTGTTTTTT; cdr3_aa: CASSEGTGDWHGELFF
j_call: TRBJ1-2; d_call: TRBD1; v_call: TRBV7-9; clone_size: NA; cdr3_nt: TGTGCCAGCGGGGACAGGAACTATGGCTACACCTTC; cdr3_aa: CASGDRNYGYTF
j_call: TRBJ2-5; d_call: NA; v_call: TRBV19; clone_size: NA; cdr3_nt: TGTGCCAGTAGTTTAACGGGAGCCCTGGGGGAGGAGACCCAGTACTTC; cdr3_aa: CASSLTGALGEETQYF
j_call: TRBJ2-7; d_call: NA; v_call: TRBV5-1; clone_size: NA; cdr3_nt: TGCGCCAGCAGCCCGACAGGTTCTTCCTACGAGCAGTACTTC; cdr3_aa: CASSPTGSSYEQYF
j_call: TRBJ2-3; d_call: NA; v_call: TRBV11-1; clone_size: NA; cdr3_nt: TGTGCCAGCAGCTCGGGAACAGATACGCAGTATTTT; cdr3_aa: CASSSGTDTQYF
j_call: TRBJ2-5; d_call: NA; v_call: TRBV5-4; clone_size: NA; cdr3_nt: TGTGCCAGCAGCCCGAGGGCGAGCGGACGGCAAGAGACCCAGTACTTC; cdr3_aa: CASSPRASGRQETQYF
j_call: TRBJ2-7; d_call: TRBD1; v_call: TRBV19; clone_size: NA; cdr3_nt: TGTGCCAGTAGTAGCGGACAGGGCTACGAGCAGTACTTC; cdr3_aa: CASSSGQGYEQYF
j_call: TRBJ1-2; d_call: TRBD1; v_call: TRBV28; clone_size: NA; cdr3_nt: TGTGCCAGCAGTTTGGGGACAGACTATGGCTACACCTTC; cdr3_aa: CASSLGTDYGYTF
j_call: TRBJ2-3; d_call: NA; v_call: TRBV5-4; clone_size: NA; cdr3_nt: TGTGCCAGCAGCTTTAGACTAGTCTCTAGCACAGATACGCAGTATTTT; cdr3_aa: CASSFRLVSSTDTQYF
j_call: TRBJ2-7; d_call: NA; v_call: TRBV7-2; clone_size: NA; cdr3_nt: TGTGCCAGCAGCTTGTCCGGCCCTAGAGACGAGCAGTACTTC; cdr3_aa: CASSLSGPRDEQYF
j_call: TRBJ2-2; d_call: NA; v_call: TRBV7-6; clone_size: NA; cdr3_nt: TGTGCCAGCAGCCCCCAGACAGTCACCGGGGAGCTGTTTTTT; cdr3_aa: CASSPQTVTGELFF
j_call: TRBJ2-1; d_call: TRBD2; v_call: TRBV4-1; clone_size: NA; cdr3_nt: TGCGCCAGCAGCCGCGGGACTAGCGGGATTAAAGGCAATGAGCAGTTCTTC; cdr3_aa: CASSRGTSGIKGNEQFF
j_call: TRBJ1-1; d_call: TRBD1; v_call: TRBV5-1; clone_size: NA; cdr3_nt: TGCGCCAGCAGGGAACAGGGGTTGAACACTGAAGCTTTCTTT; cdr3_aa: CASREQGLNTEAFF
j_call: TRBJ2-3; d_call: NA; v_call: TRBV2; clone_size: few; cdr3_nt: TGTGCCAGCAGTGAAGGTACTTTAGGCGGGTACTGGGGAAGCAGCACAGATACGCAGTATTTT; cdr3_aa: CASSEGTLGGYWGSSTDTQYF
j_call: TRBJ2-3; d_call: TRBD1; v_call: TRBV11-3; clone_size: NA; cdr3_nt: TGTGCCAGCAGCTTGAGACAGGGGGCACCCACAGATACGCAGTATTTT; cdr3_aa: CASSLRQGAPTDTQYF
j_call: TRBJ2-2; d_call: NA; v_call: TRBV6-4; clone_size: NA; cdr3_nt: TGTGCCAGCAGTGACTCGGCGGGGTCGGGCACCGGGGAGCTGTTTTTT; cdr3_aa: CASSDSAGSGTGELFF
j_call: TRBJ2-2; d_call: NA; v_call: TRBV18; clone_size: NA; cdr3_nt: TGTGCCAGCTCACCTATTGGACAGATACACGCCGGGGAGCTGTTTTTT; cdr3_aa: CASSPIGQIHAGELFF
j_call: TRBJ1-3; d_call: NA; v_call: TRBV11-2; clone_size: NA; cdr3_nt: TGTGCCAGCAGCTTGCAAACGTGGGGCTTCTCTGGAAACACCATATATTTT; cdr3_aa: CASSLQTWGFSGNTIYF
j_call: TRBJ2-3; d_call: NA; v_call: TRBV27; clone_size: once; cdr3_nt: TGTGCCAGCAGTTTATCCCTAGTAGTAGATACGCAGTATTTT; cdr3_aa: CASSLSLVVDTQYF
j_call: TRBJ2-4; d_call: NA; v_call: TRBV2; clone_size: once; cdr3_nt: TGTGCCAGCAGCCAATTAGCGGTAGCCAAAAACATTCAGTACTTC; cdr3_aa: CASSQLAVAKNIQYF
j_call: TRBJ2-5; d_call: NA; v_call: TRBV6-4; clone_size: NA; cdr3_nt: TGTGCCAGCAGTAAAAGCGGGGGGACAGGCCAAGAGACCCAGTACTTC; cdr3_aa: CASSKSGGTGQETQYF
j_call: TRBJ2-3; d_call: TRBD2; v_call: TRBV2; clone_size: NA; cdr3_nt: TGTGCCAGCAAGGCGAGCGGGATCTGGGTCGTTGATACGCAGTATTTT; cdr3_aa: CASKASGIWVVDTQYF
j_call: TRBJ2-2; d_call: NA; v_call: TRBV9; clone_size: NA; cdr3_nt: TGTGCCAGCAGCCCCTCCAACACCGGGGAGCTGTTTTTT; cdr3_aa: CASSPSNTGELFF
j_call: TRBJ1-2; d_call: TRBD1; v_call: TRBV6-1; clone_size: NA; cdr3_nt: TGTGCCAGCAAACAGGGGGCGCGGGGTAACTATGGCTACACCTTC; cdr3_aa: CASKQGARGNYGYTF